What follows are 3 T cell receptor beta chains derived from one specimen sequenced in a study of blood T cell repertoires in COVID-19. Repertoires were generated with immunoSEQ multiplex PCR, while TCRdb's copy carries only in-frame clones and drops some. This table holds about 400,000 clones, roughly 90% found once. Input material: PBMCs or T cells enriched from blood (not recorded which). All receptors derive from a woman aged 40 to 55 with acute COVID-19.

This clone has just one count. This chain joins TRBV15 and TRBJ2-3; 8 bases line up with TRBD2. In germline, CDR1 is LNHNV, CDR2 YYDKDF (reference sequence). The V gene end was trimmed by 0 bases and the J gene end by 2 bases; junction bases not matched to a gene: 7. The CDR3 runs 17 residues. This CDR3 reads CATSRDFQRGYTDTQYF. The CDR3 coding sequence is TGTGCCACCAGCAGAGATTTCCAGCGGGGGTACACAGATACGCAGTATTTT.

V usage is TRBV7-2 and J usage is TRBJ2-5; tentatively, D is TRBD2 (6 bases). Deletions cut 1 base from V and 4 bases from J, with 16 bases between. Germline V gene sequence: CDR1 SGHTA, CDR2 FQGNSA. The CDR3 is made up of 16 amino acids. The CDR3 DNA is TGTGCCAGCAGCTTAGAATCCGGGGGTCGGGCAGAGACCCAGTACTTC. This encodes CASSLESGGRAETQYF.

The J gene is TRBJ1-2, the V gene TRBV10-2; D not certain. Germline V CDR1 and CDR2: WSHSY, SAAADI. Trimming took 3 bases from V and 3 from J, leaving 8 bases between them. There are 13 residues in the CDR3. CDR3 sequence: CASSDSSDYGYTF. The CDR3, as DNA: TGCGCCAGCAGTGATTCGTCGGACTATGGCTACACCTTC.